The 16 T cell receptor beta chains listed next were all sequenced from one sample in a study of blood T cell repertoires in COVID-19. Profiling relied on immunoSEQ multiplex PCR, and the TCRdb table lists in-frame clones only, not all of them. The sample has roughly 81,000 clones, around four fifths seen once. Sequences were obtained from peripheral blood. These receptors were collected from a man older than 75 with active or convalescent COVID-19.

This chain links TRBV10-3 with TRBJ1-4; 10 bases agree with TRBD1. Germline loops: CDR1 ENHRY, CDR2 SYGVKD. This CDR3 contains 18 residues. J was trimmed by 8 bases and V by 0 bases; bases with no gene match: 12. Here the CDR3 DNA reads TGTGCCATCAGTGAGTCGAAAGGGACAGGGGTCTTCGGGGAAAAACTGTTTTTT. Protein sequence: CAISESKGTGVFGEKLFF.

The chain employs TRBV3-1 (or the pseudogene TRBV3-2) and TRBJ2-3, with D maybe TRBD1 (6 bases). The germline CDR1 and CDR2 sequences are LGHDT and YNNKEL (reference sequence). V was clipped by 4 bases and J by 2 bases, with 19 bases between them. The CDR3 has 17 amino acids. The CDR3 sequence is CASSPNPTGPVTDTQYF. CDR3 coding DNA: TGTGCCAGCAGCCCAAACCCGACAGGACCAGTCACAGATACGCAGTATTTT.

J is TRBJ1-2 and V is TRBV5-5; D unclear. V was cut by 2 bases and J by 3 bases, with 20 bases left in between. The CDR3 is 17 amino acids. Germline assignment: CDR1 SGHKS and CDR2 YYEKEE (reference sequence). The CDR3 loop reads CASSLEPIDTPHYGYTF. The CDR3 region has the DNA TGTGCCAGCAGCTTAGAGCCAATAGACACGCCGCACTATGGCTACACCTTC. Using reference TRBV5-5 and TRBJ1-2 for the parts outside the CDR3, the full variable domain is DAGVTQSPTHLIKTRGQQVTLRCSPISGHKSVSWYQQVLGQGPQFIFQYYEKEERGRGNFPDRFSARQFPNYSSELNVNALLLGDSALYLCASSLEPIDTPHYGYTFGSGTRLTVV.

The chain has TRBV2 and TRBJ2-7, with a possible D match to TRBD2 (7 bases). The V gene's germline CDR1 is SNHLY and CDR2 FYNNEI. The CDR3 has 17 amino acids. Trimming took off 2 bases at V and 5 bases at J, with 22 bases between the two ends. In nucleotides, the CDR3 is TGTGCCAGCAGTGAACGGGACTTAGGGGGGGCTGAAAACGAGCAGTACTTC. It codes for CASSERDLGGAENEQYF.

V gene TRBV7-8 combines with J gene TRBJ2-3; the match to TRBD2 covers 9 bases. The CDR3 runs 15 residues. The germline gives CDR1 SGHVS, CDR2 FQNEAQ. With 2 bases clipped from V and 6 bases from J, the junction kept 6 bases outside the gene matches. In DNA form, the CDR3 reads TGTGCCAGCAGCTTACGCCCTAGCGGGGAGGATACGCAGTATTTT. Its protein is CASSLRPSGEDTQYF.

The genes are TRBV7-9 and TRBJ1-2; 7 positions match TRBD1. After removal of 5 bases from V and 8 bases from J, the junction contained 11 bases not matched to a gene. The CDR3 has 14 residues. CDR1 is SEHNR, CDR2 FQNEAQ, per germline (reference sequence). CDR3 sequence (DNA): TGTGCCAGCAGCGGTGACAGGGAGTCGTTGGGCTACACCTTC. Its translation: CASSGDRESLGYTF.

The CDR3 nucleotides read TGCAGCGTTGAAGATCAACTAGGGGGCTATGGCTACACCTTC. Amino acids: CSVEDQLGGYGYTF. V and J are TRBV29-1 and TRBJ1-2; D may be TRBD1 (6 bases). The germline V and J ends were trimmed by 0 bases and 4 bases, with 12 bases remaining between them. Per germline, CDR1 SQVTM and CDR2 ANQGSEA. The CDR3 covers 14 residues.

Here the CDR3 reads CASSTGGTPFRGYTF. The CDR3 region has the DNA TGTGCCAGCAGTACGGGTGGCACTCCCTTCCGCGGCTACACCTTC. The chain couples TRBV28 to TRBJ1-2, with no clear D. This CDR3 region has 15 residues. Looked up from germline, CDR1 is MDHEN and CDR2 is SYDVKM. V lost 5 bases, J lost 8 bases, and 21 bases lay in between.

J is TRBJ2-1 and V is TRBV11-2; D is undetermined. The V end lost 2 bases, the J end lost 0 bases, and 8 bases lay between the germline ends. Germline CDR1 reads SGHAT; CDR2 reads FQNNGV. This CDR3 has 15 residues. CDR3: CASSLPWSSYNEQFF. Written as DNA, the CDR3 is TGTGCCAGCAGCTTACCGTGGAGCTCCTACAATGAGCAGTTCTTC.

V usage is TRBV28 and J usage is TRBJ2-5; 14 bases map to TRBD2. Germline CDR1 is MDHEN and CDR2 is SYDVKM. CDR3 length: 16 amino acids. V lost 4 bases to trimming and J lost 4 bases; unmatched junction nucleotides: 5. CDR3: CASSSPGLAGAETQYF. The CDR3 DNA reads as TGTGCCAGCAGTTCCCCGGGACTAGCGGGAGCAGAGACCCAGTACTTC.

This chain uses TRBV7-2 with TRBJ1-4; 9 bases line up with TRBD1. Losses at the gene ends were 2 bases for V and 5 bases for J; bases not matched to a gene: 6. CDR1 and CDR2 (germline): SGHTA, FQGNSA. The CDR3 runs to 16 residues. CDR3 loop: CASSLQSGTGNEKLFF. The CDR3, as DNA: TGTGCCAGCAGCTTACAGTCCGGGACAGGGAATGAAAAACTGTTTTTT.

This clone appeared a few times. V is TRBV7-2 and J is TRBJ1-1; D unclear. The CDR3 spans 14 residues. The germline V gene has CDR1 SGHTA and CDR2 FQGNSA. Trimming removed 2 bases at V and 0 bases at J, with 7 bases between. The CDR3, as DNA: TGTGCCAGCAGCTTACTGAACTTGAACACTGAAGCTTTCTTT. The encoded protein is CASSLLNLNTEAFF.

This rearrangement joins TRBV19 to TRBJ2-1; 9 bases line up with TRBD1. This CDR3 spans 13 amino acids. The trim removed 5 bases at V and 7 bases at J, leaving 3 bases unmatched. Per germline, CDR1 LNHDA and CDR2 SQIVND (reference sequence). The CDR3 nucleotides are TGTGCCAGTAGTGGACAGGGGATAAATGAGCAGTTCTTC. Its protein product is CASSGQGINEQFF.

In DNA, the CDR3 is TGTGCCAGCAGTTACTTGACCGGGACAGGGGGCTACGATGGCTACACCTTC. Residues: CASSYLTGTGGYDGYTF. This chain connects TRBV6-2 or TRBV6-3 to TRBJ1-2; 12 bases are a match to TRBD1. CDR1 and CDR2 (germline): MNHEY, SVGEGT. The length of the CDR3 is 17 residues. The junction had 9 bases not matched to a gene; V was cut back by 1 base and J by 6 bases.

The chain links TRBV7-8 to TRBJ2-7, with no clear D. V was pared by 0 bases and J by 0 bases, with 3 bases between. CDR1 is SGHVS, CDR2 FQNEAQ, per germline. The CDR3 extends over 13 amino acids. Here the CDR3 reads CASSLAYSYEQYF. The CDR3 DNA is TGTGCCAGCAGCTTAGCATACTCCTACGAGCAGTACTTC. The full variable domain, in which reference TRBV7-8 and TRBJ2-7 provide the parts outside the CDR3, is GAGVSQSPRYKVAKRGQDVALRCDPISGHVSLFWYQQALGQGPEFLTYFQNEAQLDKSGLPSDRFFAERPEGSVSTLKIQRTQQEDSAVYLCASSLAYSYEQYFGPGTRLTVT.

This rearrangement joins TRBV5-4 to TRBJ1-1; D is undetermined. Germline loops: CDR1 SGHNT, CDR2 YYREEE (reference sequence). The ends were cut back, 1 base at V and 1 base at J, with 14 bases in the middle. The CDR3 is 16 residues long. The DNA for the CDR3 is TGTGCCAGCAGCTTGTTGAGGGCTCAGTCGAACACTGAAGCTTTCTTT. It encodes CASSLLRAQSNTEAFF.